A single sample is the source of the 27 T cell receptor beta chains below, sequenced in a study of radiotherapy plus CTLA-4 blockade in lung cancer. Generated by immunoSEQ multiplex PCR, the TCRdb table keeps only in-frame clones and is missing some. The sample consists of 55,000 to 70,000 clones, less than 85% of them appearing once. The sample in question was peripheral blood, obtained from a patient treated with radiotherapy plus ipilimumab. Receptors were obtained from a human donor with non-small cell lung cancer who had a complete response to radiotherapy plus ipilimumab.

V is TRBV7-2 and J is TRBJ2-5; weak D call: TRBD1 (6 bases). V gave up 4 bases and J gave up 1 base, with 13 bases separating them. The CDR3 has 15 residues. From germline, CDR1 is SGHTA and CDR2 FQGNSA. CDR3 coding DNA: TGTGCCAGCAGCTCACTACAGGGTTCCCAAGAGACCCAGTACTTC. Protein: CASSSLQGSQETQYF.

CDR3 in DNA: TGTGCCAGCAGCGCGGAGGGACAGCAATACAATGAGCAGTTCTTC. This encodes CASSAEGQQYNEQFF. The chain recombines TRBV9 with TRBJ2-1; TRBD1 is a possible D gene (7 bases). Germline assignment: CDR1 SGDLS and CDR2 YYNGEE. Trimming pared 3 bases from V and 4 bases from J, leaving 14 bases between. The CDR3 loop spans 15 amino acids.

V usage is TRBV21-1 and J usage is TRBJ2-7; the listed D gene, TRBD1, was not tested against the DNA. TRBV21-1 is classified as a pseudogene. CDR3 size: 12 residues. The CDR3 reads CASPQGGYEQYV. CDR3 sequence (DNA): TGTGCCAGCCCCCAGGGCGGCTACGAGCAGTACGTC.

This clone came up a few times. The CDR3 protein is CAWSRRGGGDSYEQYF. The CDR3 DNA is TGTGCCTGGAGCCGGAGGGGTGGGGGGGATTCCTACGAGCAGTACTTC. The chain links TRBV30 to TRBJ2-7, with TRBD2 matching over 7 bases. Germline loops: CDR1 GTSNPN, CDR2 SVGIG (reference sequence). The CDR3 has 16 amino acids. Trimming took 3 bases from V and 1 from J; bases not matched to a gene: 12.

The genes are TRBV18 and TRBJ2-7; 10 nucleotides align to TRBD1. Looked up from germline, CDR1 is KGHSH and CDR2 is LQKENI. There are 13 residues in the CDR3. As DNA, the CDR3 is TGTGCCAGCTCACCCGATCGGACAGGGGGTCAAATCGTC. It codes for CASSPDRTGGQIV.

The gene calls are TRBV6-5 and TRBJ2-3; D is uncertain. The CDR3 has 15 residues. Looked up from germline, CDR1 is MNHEY and CDR2 is SVGAGI. V lost 0 bases to trimming and J lost 2 bases, with 9 bases between them. The CDR3 nucleotides read TGTGCCAGCAGTTACTCGAATGGCCTCACAGATACGCAGTATTTT. Protein sequence: CASSYSNGLTDTQYF.

V gene TRBV30 combines with J gene TRBJ1-5, with TRBD1 identical over 11 bases. The CDR3 has 14 amino acids. CDR1 and CDR2 from the germline V gene are GTSNPN and SVGIG (reference sequence). Losses at the gene ends were 3 bases for V and 9 bases for J; bases not matched to a gene: 7. CDR3 sequence reads: CAWSKDRGQGPQHF. The CDR3 DNA follows: TGTGCCTGGAGCAAGGACAGGGGGCAAGGGCCCCAGCATTTT.

The chain has TRBV19 and TRBJ2-5; D remains ambiguous. CDR1 and CDR2 (germline): LNHDA, SQIVND (reference sequence). CDR3 length: 13 amino acids. Trimming cost V 3 bases and J 3 bases, with 8 bases left between them. The CDR3 DNA reads as TGTGCCAGTAGTATGAGGAACGAAGAGACCCAGTACTTC. Translating it yields CASSMRNEETQYF. Combining the CDR3 with reference TRBV19 and TRBJ2-5 gives the whole variable domain DGGITQSPKYLFRKEGQNVTLSCEQNLNHDAMYWYRQDPGQGLRLIYYSQIVNDFQKGDIAEGYSVSREKKESFPLTVTSAQKNPTAFYLCASSMRNEETQYFGPGTRLLVL.

This clone has a count of ten or more. The chain joins TRBV7-9 to TRBJ2-5; possible D gene TRBD2, 7 bases. The CDR3 has 16 residues. V lost 5 bases to trimming and J lost 5 bases, with 21 bases between them. Germline V CDR1 and CDR2: SEHNR, FQNEAQ (reference sequence). The CDR3 sequence is CASSHTVRGALETQYF. CDR3 coding DNA: TGTGCCAGCAGCCACACGGTTCGGGGGGCGTTGGAGACCCAGTACTTC.

In regard to this clone: Its ends do not fully match the called genes, so a read error is possible. The rearrangement links TRBV7-7 to TRBJ2-3; 8 bases map to TRBD2. Germline V CDR1 and CDR2: SSHAT, FNYEAQ (reference sequence). The CDR3 sequence is 18 residues long. CDR3 in amino acids: CASSPNVAGGRNTDTQYF. DNA of the CDR3: TGTGCTAGCAGCCCAAATGTTGCGGGAGGTCGGAACACAGATACGCAGTATTTT.

The genes are TRBV7-2 and TRBJ1-4; 7 bases line up with TRBD1. The germline CDR1 and CDR2 sequences are SGHTA and FQGNSA. Trimming cost V 1 base and J 8 bases; bases outside gene matches: 7. This CDR3 comprises 15 residues. The CDR3 reads CASSLGGGEGEKLFF. The CDR3 nucleotides read TGTGCCAGCAGCTTAGGAGGGGGCGAGGGAGAAAAACTGTTTTTT.

The chain joins TRBV18 to TRBJ2-5; a weak D match, TRBD2 (7 bases). TRBJ2-7 matches the DNA end more closely, so the J call is doubtful. Germline lookup yields CDR1 KGHSH and CDR2 LQKENI. The CDR3 is made up of 14 amino acids. CDR3 DNA sequence: TGTGCCAGCTCACCAGGGGGGGGCGTCCACGAGCAGTACTTC. Amino acids: CASSPGGGVHEQYF.

This sequence joins TRBV29-1 and TRBJ1-5; D uncertain. Trimming took off 7 bases at V and 5 bases at J, with 6 bases between the two ends. The CDR3 consists of 10 residues. Germline assignment: CDR1 SQVTM and CDR2 ANQGSEA. The CDR3 region has the DNA TGCAGCGCCTATCATCAGCCCCAGCATTTT. Its translation is CSAYHQPQHF.

CDR3 residues: CASSSEGTGGEYGYTF. In nucleotides, the CDR3 is TGTGCCAGCAGCTCCGAAGGGACCGGCGGGGAATATGGCTACACCTTC. The V and J genes are TRBV7-9 and TRBJ1-2, with D perhaps TRBD1 (5 bases). This CDR3 comprises 16 residues. V was pared by 4 bases and J by 5 bases, with 20 bases between. Per the germline V gene, CDR1 is SEHNR and CDR2 is FQNEAQ (reference sequence).

This chain joins TRBV2 and TRBJ2-1, with unresolved D. CDR3 length: 11 amino acids. V was cut by 6 bases and J by 5 bases, with 5 bases left in between. Germline V gene lookup returns CDR1 SNHLY and CDR2 FYNNEI. CDR3 coding DNA: TGTGCCAGCAGATACAACAATGAGCAGTTCTTC. This gives the protein CASRYNNEQFF.

V usage is TRBV4-3 and J usage is TRBJ1-1, with unresolved D. The V gene lost 1 base and the J gene lost 5 bases, with 8 bases spanning the gap. CDR3 size: 13 residues. Germline V gives CDR1 LGHNA, CDR2 YSLEER. This chain's CDR3 is CASSQGMRTEAFF. The CDR3 bases are TGCGCCAGCAGCCAAGGTATGAGAACTGAAGCTTTCTTT.

This clone has just a few counts. The chain uses TRBV6-5 and TRBJ1-1, with no clear D. The CDR3 runs 15 residues. Germline V gene sequence: CDR1 MNHEY, CDR2 SVGAGI. V lost 4 bases and J 7 bases, leaving 19 bases between the germline ends. The CDR3 loop reads CASSSPTGRYNEAFF. The CDR3 DNA is TGTGCCAGCAGTTCGCCGACTGGGAGATACAATGAAGCTTTCTTT.

This clone has more than one count but fewer than ten. This rearrangement joins TRBV7-2 to TRBJ2-7; perhaps TRBD1 as D (5 bases). The germline gives CDR1 SGHTA, CDR2 FQGNSA. V was pared by 2 bases and J by 0 bases, with 11 bases between. The CDR3 consists of 15 residues. The CDR3 DNA is TGTGCCAGCAGCTTATCTTCAGGGAACTCCTACGAGCAGTACTTC. Translated, it gives CASSLSSGNSYEQYF.

The chain recombines TRBV9 with TRBJ2-3, with D possibly being TRBD1 (5 bases). V lost 0 bases and J 6 bases, leaving 14 bases between the germline ends. The CDR3 is 15 amino acids. Germline CDR1 and CDR2: SGDLS and YYNGEE. The CDR3 DNA reads TGTGCCAGCAGCGTAGAAGCCAGGGTCGGCGATACGCAGTATTTT. Protein product: CASSVEARVGDTQYF.

This chain uses TRBV5-1 with TRBJ1-2; a weak D match, TRBD1 (5 bases). The V end lost 4 bases, the J end lost 5 bases, and 24 bases lay between the germline ends. The CDR3 totals 17 residues. From germline, CDR1 is SGHRS and CDR2 YFSETQ. Here the CDR3 reads CASSPFHIGATNYGYTF. Here the CDR3 DNA reads TGCGCCAGCAGCCCCTTCCATATTGGGGCAACAAATTATGGCTACACCTTC. The full variable domain, completed using reference TRBV5-1 and TRBJ1-2, is KAGVTQTPRYLIKTRGQQVTLSCSPISGHRSVSWYQQTPGQGLQFLFEYFSETQRNKGNFPGRFSGRQFSNSRSEMNVSTLELGDSALYLCASSPFHIGATNYGYTFGSGTRLTVV.

The chain has TRBV11-2 and TRBJ2-7; TRBD2 might be the D (6 bases). The CDR3 is 13 residues long. Germline CDR1 and CDR2: SGHAT and FQNNGV. Trimming took off 6 bases at V and 3 bases at J, with 12 bases between the two ends. CDR3 sequence: CASRPPGSYEQYV. DNA of the CDR3: TGTGCCAGCAGGCCGCCCGGGAGCTACGAGCAGTACGTC.

The chain recombines TRBV28 with TRBJ2-2; unclear D gene. Germline V CDR1 and CDR2: MDHEN, SYDVKM. With 8 bases removed from V and 4 bases from J, the gap between germline ends came to 5 bases. The CDR3 sequence is 11 residues long. This CDR3 is CASLSTGELFF. For the CDR3, the DNA is TGTGCCAGCCTAAGCACCGGGGAGCTGTTTTTT.

This rearrangement joins TRBV7-8 to TRBJ2-1, with a possible D match to TRBD2 (6 bases). With 5 bases removed from V and 6 bases from J, the gap between germline ends came to 20 bases. The CDR3 is made up of 16 amino acids. Germline V CDR1 and CDR2: SGHVS, FQNEAQ. The CDR3, as DNA: TGTGCCAGCAGCCCAAAGCGGGTACCACGTCTCAATGAGCAGTTCTTC. Translating gives CASSPKRVPRLNEQFF.

The rearrangement uses TRBV11-2 and TRBJ1-4; D not resolved. The CDR3 consists of 11 residues. The germline V gene encodes CDR1 SGHAT and CDR2 FQNNGV. The V and J ends lost 5 bases and 7 bases respectively, with 5 bases between them. CDR3 sequence: CASSLREKLFF. In nucleotides, the CDR3 is TGTGCCAGCAGCCTCCGTGAAAAACTGTTTTTT.

The rearrangement uses TRBV27 and TRBJ2-4; 7 nucleotides agree with TRBD1. V was pared by 3 bases and J by 0 bases, with 8 bases of the junction left unmatched. The CDR3 length is 17 residues. Germline values: CDR1 MNHEY, CDR2 SMNVEV (reference sequence). CDR3 amino acids: CASSFSRTGLAKNIQYF. The CDR3 DNA reads as TGTGCCAGCAGTTTCTCCAGGACAGGTCTAGCCAAAAACATTCAGTACTTC.

Turning to this clone: This specimen includes other DNA sequences encoding the same CDR3. This chain connects TRBV5-4 to TRBJ2-1, with TRBD1 matching 9 bases. Germline loops: CDR1 SGHNT, CDR2 YYREEE (reference sequence). Trimming cost V 4 bases and J 5 bases; bases outside gene matches: 7. The CDR3 totals 15 residues. CDR3 in DNA: TGTGCCAGCAGCCTATCCGGGACAGGGAACAATGAGCAGTTCTTC. Translated: CASSLSGTGNNEQFF.

This clone was seen more than once but under ten times. This sequence joins TRBV25-1 and TRBJ2-4; 7 bases map to TRBD1. The germline V gene encodes CDR1 MGHDK and CDR2 SYGVNS. The V segment lost 0 bases and the J segment 5 bases; nucleotides outside the gene matches: 7. The CDR3 contains 16 residues. CDR3 residues: CASSEYKGTGENIQYF. DNA of the CDR3: TGTGCCAGCAGTGAATATAAGGGTACAGGGGAAAACATTCAGTACTTC.